What follows are 25 T cell receptor beta chains derived from one specimen sequenced in a study of blood T cell repertoires in COVID-19. Libraries were prepared by immunoSEQ multiplex PCR; TCRdb keeps only in-frame clonotypes and omits some of them. The profile covers 8,500 to 10,000 clones, with roughly 77% appearing a single time and 24% taken by the ten largest. The sample taken for sequencing was peripheral blood. These TCRs come from a man in his sixties with active COVID-19.

The chain has TRBV20-1 and TRBJ2-5; a possible D gene is TRBD2 (5 bases). V was shortened by 3 bases and J by 5 bases, with 10 bases between the two germline ends. This CDR3 is built from 12 residues. Germline-derived CDR1 and CDR2 are DFQATT and SNEGSKA (reference sequence). CDR3 loop: CSASLASETQYF. The DNA for the CDR3 is TGCAGTGCTAGTCTAGCCAGTGAGACCCAGTACTTC.

This clone was found a few times. The V and J genes are TRBV15 and TRBJ2-7; 9 bases map to TRBD2. The CDR3 length is 15 residues. After removal of 1 base from V and 5 bases from J, the junction contained 6 bases not matched to a gene. In germline, CDR1 is LNHNV, CDR2 YYDKDF (reference sequence). Written as DNA, the CDR3 is TGTGCCACCAGCAGAGGTGGACTAGCGAGGGACGAGCAGTACTTC. Translating gives CATSRGGLARDEQYF.

CDR3 in amino acids: CASSRGPAGGETQYF. The CDR3 coding sequence is TGTGCCAGCAGCAGAGGCCCAGCGGGGGGGGAGACCCAGTACTTC. The rearrangement joins TRBV11-2 to TRBJ2-5, with 10 bases identical to TRBD2. With 5 bases clipped from V and 5 bases from J, the junction kept 8 bases outside the gene matches. From germline, CDR1 is SGHAT and CDR2 FQNNGV. This CDR3 spans 15 amino acids.

This chain joins TRBV7-8 and TRBJ1-4, with TRBD1 matching 7 bases. The germline V gene has CDR1 SGHVS and CDR2 FQNEAQ. With 5 bases clipped from V and 8 bases from J, the junction kept 8 bases outside the gene matches. The CDR3 is 14 amino acids. This CDR3 is CASSLRDSEEKLFF. In nucleotides, the CDR3 is TGTGCCAGCAGCCTAAGGGACAGTGAGGAAAAACTGTTTTTT. The complete variable domain, with remaining parts taken from reference TRBV7-8 and TRBJ1-4, reads GAGVSQSPRYKVAKRGQDVALRCDPISGHVSLFWYQQALGQGPEFLTYFQNEAQLDKSGLPSDRFFAERPEGSVSTLKIQRTQQEDSAVYLCASSLRDSEEKLFFGSGTQLSVL.

This chain connects TRBV4-3 to TRBJ2-6; 9 nucleotides align to TRBD2. Per the germline V gene, CDR1 is LGHNA and CDR2 is YSLEER. V lost 2 bases to trimming and J lost 3 bases; unmatched junction nucleotides: 2. The length of the CDR3 is 16 residues. CDR3 sequence reads: CASSQPSGNGANVLTF. The DNA for the CDR3 is TGCGCCAGCAGCCAACCTAGCGGGAATGGGGCCAACGTCCTGACTTTC.

This chain connects TRBV14 to TRBJ1-2; TRBD1 matches at 9 bases. J was trimmed by 8 bases and V by 1 base; bases with no gene match: 8. The CDR3 loop spans 15 amino acids. CDR1 is SGHDN, CDR2 FVKESK, per germline. CDR3 loop: CASSQGTGGARGYTF. DNA for the CDR3: TGTGCCAGCAGCCAAGGCACAGGGGGCGCGAGGGGCTACACCTTC.

This chain uses TRBV11-2 with TRBJ2-7, with 8 bases lining up with TRBD2. The CDR3 loop spans 15 amino acids. V lost 5 bases, J lost 3 bases, and 9 bases stayed unmatched. The germline CDR1 and CDR2 sequences are SGHAT and FQNNGV. The CDR3: CASSTAGTRYYEQYF. Written as DNA, the CDR3 is TGTGCCAGCAGCACTGCCGGGACTAGATACTACGAGCAGTACTTC.

The chain employs TRBV7-6 and TRBJ2-5; TRBD2 agrees at 11 bases. The length of the CDR3 is 16 residues. Trimming removed 2 bases from V and 5 bases from J; junction bases left unmatched: 7. CDR1 is SGHVS, CDR2 FNYEAQ, per germline. CDR3 sequence (DNA): TGTGCCAGCAGCTTACTGGTTAGCGGGGGGGCGGAGACCCAGTACTTC. Its translation: CASSLLVSGGAETQYF.

J is TRBJ2-5 and V is TRBV3-1 (or the pseudogene TRBV3-2), with D possibly TRBD2 on 6 matching bases. The CDR3 covers 17 residues. V lost 4 bases, J lost 3 bases, and 21 bases lay in between. Germline V gives CDR1 LGHDT, CDR2 YNNKEL (reference sequence). The CDR3 is CASSPKTALATEETQYF. The CDR3 region has the DNA TGTGCCAGCAGCCCCAAAACAGCTCTAGCGACCGAAGAGACCCAGTACTTC.

The chain carries TRBV5-5 and TRBJ1-2; no clear D gene. The germline gives CDR1 SGHKS, CDR2 YYEKEE (reference sequence). The CDR3 has 12 residues. V lost 3 bases and J 6 bases, leaving 9 bases between the germline ends. The CDR3 protein is CASSWLGDGYTF. The CDR3 coding sequence is TGTGCCAGCAGCTGGTTGGGCGATGGCTACACCTTC.

The V gene is TRBV28, the J gene TRBJ2-7, with 14 nucleotides matching TRBD2. V was pared by 6 bases and J by 3 bases, with 10 bases of the junction left unmatched. Per germline, CDR1 MDHEN and CDR2 SYDVKM. This CDR3 has 17 amino acids. This chain's CDR3 is CASSSSGTSGRYYEQYF. The CDR3, as DNA: TGTGCCAGCAGCTCCTCCGGGACTAGCGGGAGATACTACGAGCAGTACTTC.

The rearrangement links TRBV6-5 to TRBJ1-4, with 7 bases aligning to TRBD1. V was clipped by 6 bases and J by 4 bases; unmatched bases: 8. The CDR3 loop spans 15 amino acids. CDR1 and CDR2 from the germline V gene are MNHEY and SVGAGI. CDR3 nucleotide sequence: TGTGCCAGCAGAAGGGGGCCGGCAAGTAATGAAAAACTGTTTTTT. It encodes CASRRGPASNEKLFF.

The rearrangement uses TRBV28 and TRBJ1-6; D gene unclear. The CDR3 sequence is 14 residues long. Looked up from germline, CDR1 is MDHEN and CDR2 is SYDVKM. The germline V and J ends were trimmed by 8 bases and 0 bases, with 8 bases remaining between them. Here the CDR3 DNA reads TGTGCCAGCTTAATGAGCTCCTATAATTCACCCCTCCACTTT. It encodes CASLMSSYNSPLHF.

This sequence joins TRBV6-5 and TRBJ1-1; perhaps TRBD1 as D (6 bases). The CDR3 has 14 amino acids. CDR1 is MNHEY and CDR2 is SVGAGI in the germline V gene. The ends were cut back, 4 bases at V and 4 bases at J, with 13 bases in the middle. CDR3 DNA: TGTGCCAGCAGTTCGCGACAGGATCGCACTGAAGCTTTCTTT. Amino acid sequence: CASSSRQDRTEAFF.

The chain combines TRBV29-1 with TRBJ2-6; no clear D gene. Germline V CDR1 and CDR2: SQVTM, ANQGSEA. Trimming removed 4 bases at V and 4 bases at J, with 11 bases between. CDR3 size: 14 residues. CDR3 residues: CSVAMQSGANVLTF. The CDR3 DNA is TGCAGCGTTGCCATGCAGTCCGGGGCCAACGTCCTGACTTTC.

This clone was found once. This rearrangement joins TRBV28 to TRBJ2-1; 7 nucleotides align to TRBD2. The CDR3 consists of 15 residues. With 5 bases clipped from V and 8 bases from J, the junction kept 12 bases outside the gene matches. CDR1 MDHEN and CDR2 SYDVKM come from the germline V gene. The CDR3 DNA follows: TGTGCCAGCAGTCGTATACCTTTGGGGGGGGATGAGCAGTTCTTC. Its translation: CASSRIPLGGDEQFF.

Here the CDR3 reads CATTGGTGGKNEQFF. CDR3 coding DNA: TGTGCCACAACCGGGGGGACAGGGGGCAAGAATGAGCAGTTCTTC. The genes are TRBV19 and TRBJ2-1; TRBD1 agrees at 12 bases. With V trimmed by 10 bases and J by 7 bases, 11 bases remained unmatched. The CDR3 has 15 amino acids. Germline-derived CDR1 and CDR2 are LNHDA and SQIVND (reference sequence).

The CDR3 region has the DNA TGTGCCAGCAGCTTATCTAGACAGGGGGCCGCTTTCTTT. Translation: CASSLSRQGAAFF. The chain is built from TRBV7-2 and TRBJ1-1, with 10 nucleotides matching TRBD1. Germline loops: CDR1 SGHTA, CDR2 FQGNSA. V dropped 2 bases and J dropped 11; count of bases not matched to a gene: 5. The CDR3 contains 13 residues.

This clone was counted only a few times. A junction end diverges from the germline sequence, so it may reflect a read error. The V gene is TRBV24-1, the J gene TRBJ2-3, with 10 bases lining up with TRBD1. The CDR3 is 15 amino acids. The V gene's germline CDR1 is KGHDR and CDR2 SFDVKD. This chain's CDR3 is CATGEDRGQLDTQYF. For the CDR3, the DNA is TGTGCCACCGGTGAAGACAGGGGGCAGTTAGATACGCAGTATTTT.

The J gene is TRBJ1-1, the V gene TRBV6-6, with a tentative D call TRBD1 (5 bases). Germline V gene sequence: CDR1 MNHNY, CDR2 SVGAGI (reference sequence). The CDR3 totals 15 residues. V was clipped by 6 bases and J by 2 bases, with 16 bases between them. The CDR3: CASSPGMTVNTEAFF. The CDR3 DNA follows: TGTGCCAGCAGCCCCGGCATGACAGTCAACACTGAAGCTTTCTTT.

This clone has a single count. The V gene is TRBV6-2 or TRBV6-3, the J gene TRBJ2-3; D remains ambiguous. Trimming removed 2 bases at V and 5 bases at J, with 5 bases between. The CDR3 runs to 12 residues. Germline V gene lookup returns CDR1 MNHEY and CDR2 SVGEGT. This CDR3 is CASSYEIDTQYF. Written as DNA, the CDR3 is TGTGCCAGCAGTTACGAGATAGATACGCAGTATTTT.

The chain joins TRBV5-1 to TRBJ2-5; 9 bases agree with TRBD2. Germline CDR1 is SGHRS and CDR2 is YFSETQ. The CDR3 totals 14 residues. The ends lost 4 bases at V and 5 bases at J; junction bases unmatched: 6. CDR3 residues: CASSVSGSLETQYF. CDR3 sequence (DNA): TGCGCCAGCAGCGTTAGCGGGAGTCTGGAGACCCAGTACTTC. The full variable domain, in which reference TRBV5-1 and TRBJ2-5 provide the parts outside the CDR3, is KAGVTQTPRYLIKTRGQQVTLSCSPISGHRSVSWYQQTPGQGLQFLFEYFSETQRNKGNFPGRFSGRQFSNSRSEMNVSTLELGDSALYLCASSVSGSLETQYFGPGTRLLVL.

The chain carries TRBV27 and TRBJ1-1, with 10 bases aligning to TRBD1. CDR3 size: 15 residues. Germline CDR1 MNHEY, CDR2 SMNVEV (reference sequence). V gave up 5 bases and J gave up 2 bases; unmatched junction bases: 5. Written as DNA, the CDR3 is TGTGCCAGCAGTATAACGACAGGGGGCAACACTGAAGCTTTCTTT. Protein: CASSITTGGNTEAFF.

The chain joins TRBV6-1 to TRBJ2-5, with 11 nucleotides matching TRBD1. Germline V gene sequence: CDR1 MNHNS, CDR2 SASEGT. This CDR3 region has 18 residues. After removal of 2 bases from V and 4 bases from J, the junction contained 12 bases not matched to a gene. The CDR3 DNA reads as TGTGCCAGCAGTGAATATTTCGGACAGGGGGCAGGGGGAGAGACCCAGTACTTC. Its protein is CASSEYFGQGAGGETQYF.

The chain links TRBV28 to TRBJ1-5; 9 bases agree with TRBD1. The CDR3 is made up of 15 amino acids. J was trimmed by 3 bases and V by 6 bases; bases with no gene match: 6. Germline V lookup: CDR1 MDHEN, CDR2 SYDVKM. CDR3 in DNA: TGTGCCAGCAGCCGTGGGACAGGGTCCAATCAGCCCCAGCATTTT. It translates to CASSRGTGSNQPQHF.